This T cell receptor beta chain was profiled in a study of blood T cell repertoires in COVID-19. Background on the study: Samples representing acute and convalescent COVID-19 were sourced from the United States, Italy and Spain. T cells, B-cell-depleted T cells, or PBMCs supplied cDNA or gDNA.

CDR3 length: 15 amino acids. With 5 bases removed from V and 0 bases from J, the gap between germline ends came to 14 bases. CDR1 is SQVTM and CDR2 is ANQGSEA in the germline V gene. Seattle patients were enrolled while actively infected and followed longitudinally. The assay was immunoSEQ multiplex PCR, and TCRdb's table has in-frame clones only and misses some. The repertoire consists of over 200,000 clones, with 80% to 95% occurring once and the leading ten covering around 0.84%. This TCR was sampled from a man in his sixties with COVID-19, enrolled during active disease. This rearrangement joins TRBV29-1 to TRBJ1-3; the D is unclear. Specimen: peripheral blood. CDR3 in DNA: TGCAGCGTTTCTGCCGGGTCCCTCTCTGGAAACACCATATATTTT. Its protein is CSVSAGSLSGNTIYF.